This record covers a single T cell receptor (beta chain). Its antigen is undetermined. The CDR3 sequence is 15 residues long. CDR1 WSHSY and CDR2 SAAADI come from the germline V gene. V dropped 5 bases and J dropped 4; count of bases not matched to a gene: 2. The primer mix had 60 Vbeta and 13 Jbeta primers. Authors' analysis steps: A later analysis tallied some 80 million unique TCR beta chains, about 12 million of them shared. Measured with immunoSEQ multiplex PCR; TCRdb has only the in-frame clones, and not every one. From that table come the V and J calls and clone size; the DNA was used to work out D and trimming. The table lists 150,000 or so clones, approximately 75% of them singletons. The record originates from a study of cytomegalovirus exposure and HLA in healthy donors. Study outcomes and limitations: Specificity of a few CMV-associated chains for CMV antigens was verified in vitro. Analysis performed later found about 17,000 TCR beta sequences associated with HLA alleles at 0.05 false discovery rate.

The receptor's source is a young man in good health and CMV-seronegative. V usage is TRBV10-2 and J usage is TRBJ2-2, with TRBD2 matching 12 bases. What was sequenced was PBMCs. This CDR3 reads CASSLAGGRTGELFF. The CDR3 DNA is TGCGCCAGCAGTCTAGCGGGGGGGCGCACCGGGGAGCTGTTTTTT.